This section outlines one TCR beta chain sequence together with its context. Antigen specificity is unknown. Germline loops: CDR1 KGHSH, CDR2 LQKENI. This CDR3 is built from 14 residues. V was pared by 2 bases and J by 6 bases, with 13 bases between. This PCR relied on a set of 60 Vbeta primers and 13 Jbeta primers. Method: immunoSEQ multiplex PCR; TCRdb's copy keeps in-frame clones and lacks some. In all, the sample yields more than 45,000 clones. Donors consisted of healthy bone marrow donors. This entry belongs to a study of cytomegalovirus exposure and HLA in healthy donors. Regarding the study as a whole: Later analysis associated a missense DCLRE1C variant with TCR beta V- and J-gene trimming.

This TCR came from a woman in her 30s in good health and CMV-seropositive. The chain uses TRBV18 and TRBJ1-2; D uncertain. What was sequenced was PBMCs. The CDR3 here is CASSPGEAGNGYTF. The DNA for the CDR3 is TGTGCCAGCTCACCAGGGGAGGCGGGGAATGGCTACACCTTC.